The TCR beta chain under discussion was sequenced for a study of human T cells and chemical hapten exposure. Germline CDR1 and CDR2: MDHEN and SYDVKM. V was pared by 6 bases and J by 7 bases, with 16 bases between. CDR3 length: 14 residues. Unique molecular identifiers were attached to individual cDNA molecules during library preparation. Via MiXCR, TCRdb re-called the RACE reads, giving one row per CDR3 protein. The data contain 50,000 or so distinct CDR3 sequences, nearly 4.5% of them singletons. The time point here: healthy volunteer bleed at 2 weeks. Total RNA was isolated from unfractionated whole blood.

Sequenced material: whole blood. The chain links TRBV28 to TRBJ2-1; possibly TRBD1 for D (6 bases). This clonotype was obtained from a human donor in good health. Some clones in this sample may be carry-over from other donors' samples. In DNA form, the CDR3 reads TGTGCCAGCAGACACACCGGGACACCGAATGAGCAGTTCTTC. It specifies CASRHTGTPNEQFF.